The 11 T cell receptor beta chains below were found in one sample sequenced in a study of T cells expressing NK-cell markers. TCRdb re-analyzed the 5' RACE reads; it lists each CDR3 protein once, without DNA. This sample's table reports about 120,000 distinct CDR3 sequences. What was sequenced was blood T cells: a sorted CD56 or NKG2C T cell subset, CD4+ or CD8+ T cells, or bulk PBMC T cells (not recorded which). These TCRs come from a woman between 18 and 69 years old in good health.

The chain employs TRBV10-3 and TRBJ2-1; TCRdb designates TRBD2, a call that cannot be tested without DNA. Germline V gives CDR1 ENHRY, CDR2 SYGVKD. The CDR3 length is 16 residues. The CDR3 region is CAISGLAGGPGNEQFF.

The chain links TRBV19 to TRBJ1-1; the TCRdb D gene call, TRBD1, has no DNA to confirm it. The CDR3 totals 14 residues. The germline V gene encodes CDR1 LNHDA and CDR2 SQIVND (reference sequence). This CDR3 reads CASRPQGDHTEAFF.

V usage is TRBV12-3 or TRBV12-4 and J usage is TRBJ1-5. The CDR3 covers 14 residues. The CDR3: CASSLWEADQPQHF.

V gene TRBV7-9 combines with J gene TRBJ1-5; TCRdb calls TRBD1, which cannot be checked without DNA. The CDR3 runs to 12 residues. Germline-derived CDR1 and CDR2 are SEHNR and FQNEAQ (reference sequence). The CDR3 sequence is CASSVGGQPQHF.

The V and J genes are TRBV4-3 and TRBJ2-1. CDR3 size: 12 residues. Looked up from germline, CDR1 is LGHNA and CDR2 is YSLEER. CDR3 residues: CASSQDNNEQFF.

V and J are TRBV6-5 and TRBJ2-5; TCRdb selects TRBD2, and the lack of DNA leaves this call unchecked. This CDR3 is 18 amino acids long. The germline V gene has CDR1 MNHEY and CDR2 SVGAGI. CDR3: CASSYSMGGRHPKETQYF.

V is TRBV20-1 and J is TRBJ2-7; with no DNA, the TCRdb D assignment of TRBD2 cannot be verified. Looked up from germline, CDR1 is DFQATT and CDR2 is SNEGSKA (reference sequence). There are 15 residues in the CDR3. The CDR3 spells CSARELAGRSYEQYF.

This chain links TRBV9 with TRBJ2-3. From germline, CDR1 is SGDLS and CDR2 YYNGEE. The CDR3 loop spans 14 amino acids. The CDR3 is CASSVSRSTDTQYF. The entire variable domain, with the rest obtained from reference TRBV9 and TRBJ2-3, is as follows: DSGVTQTPKHLITATGQRVTLRCSPRSGDLSVYWYQQSLDQGLQFLIQYYNGEERAKGNILERFSAQQFPDLHSELNLSSLELGDSALYFCASSVSRSTDTQYFGPGTRLTVL.

The chain recombines TRBV4-1 with TRBJ2-1; TCRdb names TRBD1, which stays unverified in the absence of DNA. CDR3 length equals 14 residues. Germline V lookup: CDR1 MGHRA, CDR2 YSYEKL. CDR3 region: CASSQSDRYNEQFF.

The chain employs TRBV5-1 and TRBJ1-3. Germline-derived CDR1 and CDR2 are SGHRS and YFSETQ. CDR3 size: 16 residues. CDR3 sequence: CASSLEVGRSGNTIYF.

The V call is TRBV6-1, the J call TRBJ1-6. The CDR3 contains 14 residues. The germline gives CDR1 MNHNS, CDR2 SASEGT. This CDR3 is CASTQGVYNSPLHF.